This TCR beta chain was sequenced for a study of T-cell reconstitution after alpha-beta-depleted transplantation in children. It was with unique molecular identifiers that the TCRbeta library was prepared. TCRdb re-analysed the PCR reads in MiXCR, keeping a single row per CDR3 protein. The sample gives about a million distinct CDR3 sequences, around 30% of which show up once; about 28% is in the top ten. This clonotype was picked up a small number of times. This specimen consisted of PBMCs, mostly from graft donor cells, obtained 360 days after TCRalphabeta/CD19-depleted stem cell transplant. The sequence derives from a boy younger than two who had a stem cell transplant for SCID, so the T cells may come from the graft donor.

This CDR3 reads CASSLGGWGDTNEQFF. In nucleotides, the CDR3 is TGTGCCAGCAGCTTAGGCGGGTGGGGAGACACCAATGAGCAGTTCTTC. The chain is built from TRBV7-7 and TRBJ2-1, with D maybe TRBD2 (5 bases). CDR1 is SSHAT, CDR2 FNYEAQ, per germline (reference sequence). This CDR3 region has 16 residues. The V end was cut by 1 base, the J end by 6 bases, with 16 bases between.